This TCR beta chain was captured by sequencing in a study of blood T cell repertoires in COVID-19. Whole-study context: The origin of the acute and convalescent COVID-19 samples was the United States, Italy and Spain.

The CDR3 has 19 amino acids. V was pared by 4 bases and J by 5 bases, with 14 bases of the junction left unmatched. The germline V gene has CDR1 MNHEY and CDR2 SMNVEV (reference sequence). As handled by the study authors: Estimation of nucleated cell counts relied on the amplification of reference gene primers. Sequencing used immunoSEQ multiplex PCR; TCRdb keeps in-frame clones, though not all of them. From that table come the V and J calls and clone size; the DNA was used to work out D and trimming. The table includes 270,000 or so clones, approximately 80% detected once. The chain carries TRBV27 and TRBJ2-5; 15 bases agree with TRBD2. This TCR derives from a human donor in a cohort sampled during active COVID-19. Sequenced material: peripheral blood. The CDR3 region is CASSSGTSGRPPTGETQYF. The CDR3, as DNA: TGTGCCAGCAGTTCCGGGACTAGCGGGAGGCCGCCCACGGGGGAGACCCAGTACTTC.